Listed here are 4 T cell receptor beta chains from one sample, sequenced in a study of neurological immune-mediated disorders. Sample time point: technical triplicate 1. TCRdb re-analysed the 5' RACE reads in MiXCR, keeping a single row per CDR3 protein. The repertoire has fewer than 25,000 distinct CDR3 sequences, approximately 13% of them found once; the top ten carry around 5.5%. The sequencing sample was made of CD4+ T cells from blood. The receptors were sampled from a female donor with HTLV-1-associated myelopathy (HAM/TSP).

V usage is TRBV7-2 and J usage is TRBJ1-5; D gene ambiguous. CDR1 and CDR2 (germline): SGHTA, FQGNSA. This CDR3 comprises 14 residues. The V end lost 0 bases, the J end lost 11 bases, and 14 bases lay between the germline ends. The CDR3 coding sequence is TGTGCCAGCAGCTTAGCTAATCTAGGAGGGACCCAGCATTTT. This gives the protein CASSLANLGGTQHF.

The sample holds many counts of this clonotype. This chain uses TRBV9 with TRBJ2-3; 11 nucleotides line up with TRBD2. The V segment lost 1 base and the J segment 0 bases; nucleotides outside the gene matches: 7. CDR1 is SGDLS and CDR2 is YYNGEE in the germline V gene. This CDR3 has 18 residues. CDR3 nucleotides: TGTGCCAGCAGCGTATTGACTAGCGGGGACCCTAGCACAGATACGCAGTATTTT. This encodes CASSVLTSGDPSTDTQYF.

This clonotype has at least ten counts. V gene TRBV15 combines with J gene TRBJ2-3, with 7 bases matching TRBD2. The germline V gene encodes CDR1 LNHNV and CDR2 YYDKDF (reference sequence). The CDR3 runs 15 residues. Trimming cost V 0 bases and J 7 bases; bases outside gene matches: 7. CDR3: CATSRDTSADYTQYF. The DNA for the CDR3 is TGTGCCACCAGCAGAGATACTAGCGCCGACTATACGCAGTATTTT.

In this sample, this clonotype turned up many times. This chain joins TRBV6-1 and TRBJ2-7; 9 bases map to TRBD2. The CDR3 sequence is 14 residues long. Germline trimming cut 3 bases from V and 6 bases from J; bases unmatched to any gene: 6. CDR1 and CDR2 (germline): MNHNS, SASEGT. The CDR3 DNA follows: TGTGCCAGCAGTGAGACTAGCGGCGCTGGCGAGCAGTACTTC. Translated: CASSETSGAGEQYF.